The clone carrying this T cell receptor beta chain has more than one count but fewer than ten. Its antigen is undetermined. The authors used template switching to add a universal primer site and gave cDNA unique molecular identifiers. TCRdb re-called the 5' RACE reads through MiXCR, storing one row per CDR3 protein. Of roughly 290,000 distinct CDR3 sequences in the sample, around 8.8% were seen once. The donor group consisted entirely of healthy Caucasians. The data were obtained in a study of identical twins. Study-level findings and limits: For zero-insertion analyses, partial confounding could come from invariant MAIT and iNKT cells.

The CDR3 loop spans 16 amino acids. Germline V lookup: CDR1 MNHEY, CDR2 SVGAGI. V gave up 3 bases and J gave up 0 bases, with 14 bases separating them. These data were also reused for a study on yellow fever vaccine responses in identical twins.

This receptor was identified in a woman younger than 35 in good health. The V call is TRBV6-5, the J call TRBJ2-5, with unresolved D. The sequenced sample consisted of memory (CD45RO+) T cells sorted from blood. The CDR3: CASSYSVSSYQETQYF. The CDR3 bases are TGTGCCAGCAGTTATTCGGTGTCATCGTACCAAGAGACCCAGTACTTC.